This TCR beta chain stems from a study (dated by TCRdb to between 2014 and 2016). In terms of the full investigation: The study tested whether tumor-infiltrating Tregs in breast cancer are recruited from blood Tregs or converted in situ from other CD4+ T cell subsets. What the authors observed across the whole study: The validation in the larger cohort was limited to a single TCR beta V-J rearrangement instead of whole repertoires. The TCR alpha and beta sequences of tumor-infiltrating Tregs showed the greatest overlap with tumor naive CD4+ T cells, followed by blood naive CD4+ T cells. Tumor memory CD4+ T cell TCR gene usage was found to cluster with blood and lymph node memory CD4+ cells and with lymph node naive CD4+ cells.

Concerning this clonotype: The target of this receptor is not known. No base-level quality is on record; no much larger clone is a single base apart.

Counted from cysteine to phenylalanine, this CDR3 has 12 amino acids. Only the CDR3 part of the read is kept: 36 bases, read in frame from the first base. V is clipped by 4 bases and J by 5 bases, and the sequence between their germline boundaries is 8 bases long. The germline V gene sets CDR1 to MDHEN and CDR2 to SYDVKM. Full-length TCR variable regions were amplified by 5' RACE PCR with constant-region reverse primers, followed by semi-nested PCR with Nested Universal Primer A. Using the ReliaPrep RNA Cell Miniprep System, total RNA was extracted, and the SMARTer RACE 5'/3' Kit was then used to reverse transcribe the RNA into 5'RACE-ready cDNA. Multiplex adaptors were used to barcode full-length TCR alpha and beta libraries, and the barcoded libraries were sequenced on an Illumina MiSeq. Regarding the original processing steps: For each of nine subset-tissue groups, sequencing data from the five patients were pooled, and the groups were then compared using unsupervised clustering of TCR gene usage. Repertoire similarity was calculated with the Morisita-Horn index, weighting shared sequences by their contribution to each repertoire. TCRdb's own reprocessing of the public reads used fastp at Q25 and MiXCR and kept productive beta chains. Each CDR3 protein gets just one entry, which takes the most common genes and DNA from the rows behind it. The V and J calls reflect TCRdb's pipeline rather than the authors' work. Within this sample are a few thousand distinct CDR3 sequences, with 34% of them counted one time only. The biggest ten clones account for 5.5% of the sample.

The Miltenyi Naive CD4+ T Cell Isolation kit was used to purify naive CD4+ T cells, and Tregs were depleted with CD25 microbeads. Tregs, naive and memory CD4+ T cells from tumor, blood and ipsilateral draining lymph nodes of roughly 5 breast cancer patients underwent full-length TCR alpha and beta sequencing. Tumor tissue and lymph nodes from ipsilateral axillary dissection were perfused with PBS, minced and digested with collagenase I and hyaluronidase. Mononuclear cells from lymph nodes or around 53 ml of peripheral blood were isolated by Ficoll density gradient centrifugation. A purity exceeding 90% was confirmed by FACS for the sorted cell populations.

The sequenced sample consisted of naive CD4+ T cells sorted from a lymph node. The sample's cell subset or site, from its label and the paper: naive CD4+ T cells, CD4+CD45RA+CD25-. This receptor chain uses TRBV28 and TRBJ1-2; the D gene lacks a confident call. This TCR was recovered from a female donor with breast cancer. CDR3 region: CASSSGPYGYTF. The bases read TGTGCCAGCAGTTCGGGCCCTTATGGCTACACCTTC.